This T cell receptor (beta chain) came from a study of shared clonotypes between healthy human individuals. Study results and caveats: Naive subsets generally exceeded memory subsets in estimated richness.

Naive CD8 cells lacked CD45RO, underwent positive selection for CCR7 and left out terminally differentiated effector memory CD45RA+ cells. Regarding this clone: Antigen specificity is unknown.

Some clones are missing from TCRdb's copy, which holds only in-frame ones; the method was immunoSEQ multiplex PCR. The profile covers hundreds of thousands of clones, with roughly 98% appearing a single time and 0.3% taken by the ten largest. V shed 4 bases, J shed 4 bases, and the junction held 7 bases outside the gene matches. The CDR3 has 16 amino acids. Germline CDR1 reads MDHEN; CDR2 reads SYDVKM. The sequenced material came from naive CD8+ T cells sorted from blood. The chain couples TRBV28 to TRBJ1-5; 10 positions agree with TRBD1. The receptor's source is a man aged 25-40 years in good health. DNA of the CDR3: TGTGCCAGCAGTTCGGTCGACAGGGGGCCGAATCAGCCCCAGCATTTT. Protein sequence: CASSSVDRGPNQPQHF.